These 3 T cell receptor beta chains came from one sample sequenced in a study of T cells after yellow fever vaccination. In TCRdb, the 5' RACE reads were re-called with MiXCR into one record per CDR3 protein. The sample includes 140,000 to 150,000 distinct CDR3 sequences, under 7% of them seen just once. Sample: CD4+ T cells sorted from PBMCs, taken 10 days after the yellow fever booster vaccination. All receptors come from a man aged 25-45 years who received the YFV17D yellow fever vaccine.

The table lists this clonotype with many counts. The V gene is TRBV10-3, the J gene TRBJ1-4; 9 nucleotides line up with TRBD1. This CDR3 region has 14 residues. Germline CDR1 and CDR2: ENHRY and SYGVKD. The junction had 6 bases not matched to a gene; V was cut back by 8 bases and J by 5 bases. CDR3 DNA sequence: TGTGCCATCGGTAGGGACAGGGCAAATGAAAAACTGTTTTTT. Its translation: CAIGRDRANEKLFF.

The chain combines TRBV20-1 with TRBJ2-3; the match to TRBD2 covers 8 bases. Germline trimming cut 5 bases from V and 0 bases from J; bases unmatched to any gene: 4. In germline, CDR1 is DFQATT, CDR2 SNEGSKA (reference sequence). The CDR3 sequence is 14 residues long. The chain's CDR3 is CSADSGISTDTQYF. In DNA form, the CDR3 reads TGCAGTGCTGATAGCGGGATTAGCACAGATACGCAGTATTTT.

This clonotype has ten or more counts. The chain couples TRBV28 to TRBJ2-1, with D possibly matching TRBD2 (5 bases). Per germline, CDR1 MDHEN and CDR2 SYDVKM. The germline V and J ends were trimmed by 0 bases and 0 bases, with 12 bases remaining between them. This CDR3 is built from 17 residues. CDR3 amino acids: CASSLWWRAGSYNEQFF. The CDR3 DNA reads TGTGCCAGCAGTTTATGGTGGCGGGCGGGCTCCTACAATGAGCAGTTCTTC.